This is a list of T cell receptor beta chains from one sample in a study of blood T cell repertoires in COVID-19. The method was immunoSEQ multiplex PCR; TCRdb's version includes in-frame clones alone and lacks a portion of them. The sample has about 230,000 clones, approximately 83% seen once. Sequencing was performed on peripheral blood. These receptors were taken from a man in his forties or fifties with acute or convalescent COVID-19. CDR3s include the opening cysteine and the closing phenylalanine or tryptophan. A D gene is named only where the DNA matches it firmly. Some rows have no size entry. The others give once, few or many, or a class for an expanded clone.

J gene	V gene	clone size	CDR3 length	D gene	CDR3 DNA	CDR3 protein
TRBJ1-2	TRBV5-8	-	13	-	TGTGCCAGCAGCACTCAGGGGCCCTATGGCTACACCTTC	CASSTQGPYGYTF
TRBJ2-1	TRBV10-1	-	12	-	TGCGCCAGCAGCGAAAACCAGGGTGAGCAGTTCTTC	CASSENQGEQFF
TRBJ1-6	TRBV9	-	15	TRBD1	TGTGCCAGCAGCGCCCGGGGACAGGCTGATTCACCCCTCCACTTT	CASSARGQADSPLHF
TRBJ2-3	TRBV4-3	-	19	TRBD2	TGCGCCAGCAGCCAAGTCTTAAGGACTAGCGGAACTAGCACAGATACGCAGTATTTT	CASSQVLRTSGTSTDTQYF
TRBJ1-3	TRBV12-3/TRBV12-4	-	13	-	TGTGCCAGCAGTTCGGACACTGGAAACACCATATATTTT	CASSSDTGNTIYF
TRBJ2-7	TRBV7-9	-	15	-	TGTGCCAGCAGCTTTTATTCAGGTACTTTCTACGAGCAGTACTTC	CASSFYSGTFYEQYF
TRBJ2-2	TRBV9	-	15	-	TGTGCCAGCAGCTTCACCCATACTTACACCGGGGAGCTGTTTTTT	CASSFTHTYTGELFF
TRBJ1-1	TRBV6-5	-	15	TRBD1	TGTGCCAGCCGAAGACAGGGGGGATTAGGCACTGAAGCTTTCTTT	CASRRQGGLGTEAFF
TRBJ1-1	TRBV7-2	-	15	TRBD1	TGTGCCAGCAGCTTCCCACAGGGGGCGCGAACTGAAGCTTTCTTT	CASSFPQGARTEAFF
TRBJ2-1	TRBV3-1/TRBV3-2	-	18	TRBD2	TGTGCCAGCAGCCAAGTGCCAGCGGGAGGGACATCCTACAATGAGCAGTTCTTC	CASSQVPAGGTSYNEQFF
TRBJ1-3	TRBV18	-	17	TRBD1	TGTGCCAGCTCACCAGAAGGGGGCCTCCGCTCTGGAAACACCATATATTTT	CASSPEGGLRSGNTIYF
TRBJ2-1	TRBV5-1	-	15	TRBD1	TGCGCCAGCAGCGATACAGGGGGTTCCTACAATGAGCAGTTCTTC	CASSDTGGSYNEQFF
TRBJ2-7	TRBV2	-	12	-	TGTGCCAGCAGTCGGGGTAACTACGAGCAGTACTTC	CASSRGNYEQYF
TRBJ1-1	TRBV9	-	15	-	TGTGCCAGCAGCGGAAACTCACAGCAGAACACTGAAGCTTTCTTT	CASSGNSQQNTEAFF
TRBJ1-5	TRBV30	-	13	-	TGTGCCTGGAGTGTAGCGGGAGATCAGCCCCAGCATTTT	CAWSVAGDQPQHF
TRBJ2-5	TRBV27	many	14	TRBD1	TGTGCCAGCAACTCTGGGACAGGCCAAGAGACCCAGTACTTC	CASNSGTGQETQYF
TRBJ1-5	TRBV27	few	14	-	TGTGCCAGCAGTATACGGCAGGGCAATCAGCCCCAGCATTTT	CASSIRQGNQPQHF
TRBJ2-7	TRBV9	-	14	TRBD2	TGTGCCAGCAGTGAGACTAGCGGCCTCTACGAGCAGTACTTC	CASSETSGLYEQYF
TRBJ1-2	TRBV18	-	16	TRBD1	TGTGCCAGCTCACCGGGACAGGGCACATCTCCCTATGGCTACACCTTC	CASSPGQGTSPYGYTF
TRBJ1-2	TRBV30	-	15	-	TGTGCCTGGAGTGGGCTGGTAGGGGACTCGTATGGCTACACCTTC	CAWSGLVGDSYGYTF
TRBJ2-5	TRBV15	-	14	-	TGTGCCACCAGCAGAGGGGTAGCAAAAGAGACCCAGTACTTC	CATSRGVAKETQYF
TRBJ1-1	TRBV5-1	-	15	-	TGCGCCAGCAGCCCGCAACGTCACAGGGAGACTGAAGCTTTCTTT	CASSPQRHRETEAFF
TRBJ2-7	TRBV29-1	-	12	TRBD1	TGCAGCGTCCAGGGGGCTATCGGGGAGCAGTACTTC	CSVQGAIGEQYF
TRBJ1-4	TRBV27	-	15	TRBD1	TGTGCCAGCAGTCGCTCCGGGACAGGGCTTGAAAAACTGTTTTTT	CASSRSGTGLEKLFF
TRBJ2-7	TRBV3-1/TRBV3-2	-	13	-	TGTGCCAGCAGCCAGCCTAGCAGGCTCGAGCAGTACTTC	CASSQPSRLEQYF
TRBJ2-7	TRBV28	-	14	-	TGTGCCAGCAGTTTGTTTGGCAACTCCTACGAGCAGTACTTC	CASSLFGNSYEQYF
TRBJ2-1	TRBV30	-	13	-	TGTGCCTGGTCCACTAACAGGGGAGGTGAGCAGTTCTTC	CAWSTNRGGEQFF
TRBJ2-7	TRBV19	once	15	TRBD2	TGTGCCAGTAGTATACAAAGCGGGAGGCAGTACGAGCAGTACTTC	CASSIQSGRQYEQYF
TRBJ2-1	TRBV7-3	-	18	TRBD2	TGTGCCAGCAGCTTAAGTAGCGGGAGGAAGCTTGCCGGCGATGAGCAGTTCTTC	CASSLSSGRKLAGDEQFF
TRBJ1-4	TRBV2	-	15	-	TGTGCCAGCAGTGAAGGAGGGGGTGATGGTGAAAAACTGTTTTTT	CASSEGGGDGEKLFF
TRBJ1-5	TRBV19	once	14	-	TGTGCCAGTAGTATCGACATAGTAAGGCAGCCCCAGCATTTT	CASSIDIVRQPQHF
TRBJ2-5	TRBV6-2/TRBV6-3	-	15	-	TGTGCCAGCAGCCGCGGAAATCATGAGCCTGGGACCCAGTACTTC	CASSRGNHEPGTQYF
TRBJ1-2	TRBV14	-	13	-	TGTGCCAGCAGCCAAGTGGGGCTCTATGGCTACACCTTC	CASSQVGLYGYTF